The 28 T cell receptor beta chains below come from one sample, sequenced in a study of blood T cell repertoires in COVID-19. The repertoire was sequenced with immunoSEQ multiplex PCR; TCRdb's copy has only in-frame clones and lacks some. The sample records 200,000 or so clones, 80% to 90% being singletons. Sample: peripheral blood. Receptors were obtained from a man aged 25-40 years with active or convalescent COVID-19.

The genes are TRBV10-3 and TRBJ1-5; tentative D call: TRBD1 (5 bases). CDR3 length: 12 amino acids. The V gene's germline CDR1 is ENHRY and CDR2 SYGVKD. V lost 4 bases and J lost 4, with 5 bases in between. The CDR3 is CAISGQNQPQHF. The CDR3 nucleotides read TGTGCCATCAGTGGACAGAATCAGCCCCAGCATTTT.

The chain combines TRBV21-1 with TRBJ2-1; TRBD2, as called in the table, went unchecked against the DNA. TRBV21-1 is reported as a pseudogene. The CDR3 totals 15 residues. CDR3 in amino acids: CASSELARIDNEQFF. The CDR3 nucleotides are TGTGCCAGCAGCGAGTTAGCCCGAATCGACAATGAGCAGTTCTTC.

The chain carries TRBV5-4 and TRBJ1-4; TRBD1 aligns across 9 bases. Germline CDR1 SGHNT, CDR2 YYREEE (reference sequence). This CDR3 comprises 13 residues. Unmatched junction bases numbered 2, after V lost 4 bases and J lost 7 bases. The CDR3 loop reads CASSLDRGEKLFF. The CDR3 bases are TGTGCCAGCAGCCTGGACAGGGGTGAAAAACTGTTTTTT.

V gene TRBV14 combines with J gene TRBJ1-2, with D tentatively TRBD1 (5 bases). Trimming removed 1 base from V and 4 bases from J, with 10 bases in between. The CDR3 has 14 residues. Germline assignment: CDR1 SGHDN and CDR2 FVKESK. The CDR3 is CASSQGQGLYGYTF. CDR3 in DNA: TGTGCCAGCAGCCAAGGCCAGGGTCTCTATGGCTACACCTTC.

The CDR3 DNA reads as TGTGCCAGTAGCCGGGACAGGAGCTCTGGGGCCAACGTCCTGACTTTC. This gives the protein CASSRDRSSGANVLTF. The chain joins TRBV19 to TRBJ2-6; the match to TRBD1 covers 8 bases. The V and J ends lost 6 bases and 0 bases, in that order; junction bases with no gene match: 4. This CDR3 has 16 residues. Germline values: CDR1 LNHDA, CDR2 SQIVND (reference sequence).

The genes are TRBV2 and TRBJ2-7; 10 positions match TRBD1. Germline CDR1 SNHLY, CDR2 FYNNEI. The CDR3 is made up of 13 amino acids. V lost 1 base and J lost 9; bases outside the gene matches: 3. CDR3 sequence reads: CASSEGTGGMQYV. CDR3 bases: TGTGCCAGCAGTGAAGGGACAGGGGGGATGCAGTACGTC.

This chain uses TRBV24-1 with TRBJ1-6; D might be TRBD1 (5 bases). CDR3 size: 14 residues. Trimming took off 2 bases at V and 5 bases at J, with 6 bases between the two ends. The germline V gene encodes CDR1 KGHDR and CDR2 SFDVKD. CDR3 residues: CATSDSGHNSPLHF. The CDR3 bases are TGTGCCACCAGTGATTCAGGGCATAATTCACCCCTCCACTTT.

The V gene is TRBV6-5, the J gene TRBJ1-2, with 9 nucleotides matching TRBD1. The J segment lost 5 bases and the V segment lost 7 bases, leaving 11 bases of the junction unmatched. The CDR3 consists of 15 residues. The germline V gene has CDR1 MNHEY and CDR2 SVGAGI. The CDR3: CASTRAGQGLYGYTF. The CDR3 DNA follows: TGTGCCAGCACAAGGGCGGGACAGGGTTTATATGGCTACACCTTC.

The rearrangement links TRBV7-2 to TRBJ2-5; TRBD1 is a possible D gene (6 bases). This CDR3 has 15 residues. The germline V gene has CDR1 SGHTA and CDR2 FQGNSA. Trimming removed 3 bases from V and 5 bases from J, with 16 bases in between. CDR3 DNA: TGTGCCAGCAGCTTGGCCGGTCAGGGGTGGGAGACCCAGTACTTC. It specifies CASSLAGQGWETQYF.

J is TRBJ1-1 and V is TRBV7-9; tentatively, D is TRBD1 (5 bases). The CDR3 is 16 amino acids. Germline CDR1 SEHNR, CDR2 FQNEAQ (reference sequence). The V end lost 6 bases, the J end lost 0 bases, and 17 bases lay between the germline ends. The CDR3 region has the DNA TGTGCCAGCAGTGGGGCCGCCAATTTTATGAACACTGAAGCTTTCTTT. It is translated as CASSGAANFMNTEAFF.

V and J are TRBV11-2 and TRBJ1-2; unclear D gene. This CDR3 region has 11 residues. Trimming removed 2 bases at V and 8 bases at J, with 6 bases between. Germline V gives CDR1 SGHAT, CDR2 FQNNGV. CDR3 loop: CASSLMQGYTF. The CDR3, as DNA: TGTGCCAGCAGCTTAATGCAGGGCTACACCTTC.

This sequence joins TRBV5-6 and TRBJ1-1, with TRBD1 identical over 8 bases. The length of the CDR3 is 16 residues. V dropped 2 bases and J dropped 6; count of bases not matched to a gene: 12. Germline assignment: CDR1 SGHDT and CDR2 YYEEEE. CDR3 sequence (DNA): TGTGCCAGCAGCTTTAACAGGGGGATACAAGTAGCTGAAGCTTTCTTT. Protein sequence: CASSFNRGIQVAEAFF.

This chain uses TRBV19 with TRBJ1-6, with D maybe TRBD1 (6 bases). Between the trimmed V and J ends, which lost 1 base and 8 bases, there was a span of 18 bases. This CDR3 contains 17 residues. Germline CDR1 LNHDA, CDR2 SQIVND (reference sequence). CDR3 residues: CASSIVFTGKVDSPLHF. CDR3 DNA sequence: TGTGCCAGTAGTATAGTATTCACAGGGAAGGTTGATTCACCCCTCCACTTT.

The rearrangement joins TRBV27 to TRBJ1-2; D is ambiguous. CDR1 and CDR2 from the germline V gene are MNHEY and SMNVEV (reference sequence). Trimming stripped 5 bases from V and 0 bases from J, with 13 bases between. The CDR3 is made up of 15 amino acids. The CDR3 loop is CASSPAGLANYGYTF. The CDR3 DNA reads as TGTGCCAGCAGTCCAGCAGGTCTTGCTAACTATGGCTACACCTTC.

V is TRBV25-1 and J is TRBJ2-2; 9 nucleotides match TRBD1. The CDR3 covers 18 residues. Germline V gene data show CDR1 as MGHDK and CDR2 as SYGVNS. The V and J ends lost 5 bases and 1 base, in that order; junction bases with no gene match: 11. The CDR3 protein is CASSPHTGTGMNTGELFF. The CDR3 DNA sequence: TGTGCCAGCAGTCCCCACACCGGGACAGGGATGAACACCGGGGAGCTGTTTTTT.

This chain joins TRBV19 and TRBJ2-1; D is undetermined. Trimming pared 2 bases from V and 2 bases from J, leaving 16 bases between. CDR1 is LNHDA, CDR2 SQIVND, per germline (reference sequence). CDR3 length: 17 residues. The CDR3 loop is CASSIRHFEDTYNEQFF. CDR3 bases: TGTGCCAGTAGTATACGTCATTTCGAGGATACCTACAATGAGCAGTTCTTC. Full variable domain (remainder filled in from reference TRBV19 and TRBJ2-1): DGGITQSPKYLFRKEGQNVTLSCEQNLNHDAMYWYRQDPGQGLRLIYYSQIVNDFQKGDIAEGYSVSREKKESFPLTVTSAQKNPTAFYLCASSIRHFEDTYNEQFFGPGTRLTVL.

J is TRBJ2-2 and V is TRBV9; TRBD2 is a possible D gene (5 bases). Trimming removed 4 bases at V and 6 bases at J, with 13 bases between. The CDR3 sequence is 14 residues long. Germline lookup yields CDR1 SGDLS and CDR2 YYNGEE. The CDR3 DNA follows: TGTGCCAGCAGCCAAGGCGGGTCATCCGGGGAGCTGTTTTTT. As protein: CASSQGGSSGELFF.

The chain uses TRBV6-5 and TRBJ2-1; D is perhaps TRBD2 (6 bases). The CDR3 runs to 13 residues. Germline CDR1 and CDR2: MNHEY and SVGAGI. V was clipped by 6 bases and J by 10 bases, with 16 bases between them. CDR3 region: CASRSWTEGEQFF. CDR3 nucleotide sequence: TGTGCCAGCAGATCCTGGACGGAGGGAGAGCAGTTCTTC.

The chain uses TRBV13 and TRBJ2-7; weak D call: TRBD2 (5 bases). Trimming took off 5 bases at V and 5 bases at J, with 13 bases between the two ends. Germline-derived CDR1 and CDR2 are PRHDT and FYEKMQ (reference sequence). CDR3 length: 13 residues. CDR3 nucleotides: TGTGCCAGCAGCGCCCGGCCGAGGGACGAGCAGTACTTC. Amino acid sequence: CASSARPRDEQYF.

The rearrangement links TRBV27 to TRBJ1-5; D is possibly TRBD1 (5 bases). Germline V gene data show CDR1 as MNHEY and CDR2 as SMNVEV (reference sequence). The V end lost 8 bases, the J end lost 2 bases, and 25 bases lay between the germline ends. The CDR3 has 18 residues. The CDR3 loop reads CASSKEGRGSVRNQPQHF. The CDR3 region has the DNA TGTGCCAGCTCGAAGGAGGGGAGGGGATCCGTTCGCAATCAGCCCCAGCATTTT.

This chain joins TRBV2 and TRBJ1-3; D might be TRBD1 (5 bases). Per the germline V gene, CDR1 is SNHLY and CDR2 is FYNNEI. The CDR3 spans 17 residues. Trimming left V 4 bases short and J 0 bases short, with 16 bases between. The CDR3 region has the DNA TGTGCCAGCAGTGGACCCCTTTCGGACACCTCTGGAAACACCATATATTTT. Its protein product is CASSGPLSDTSGNTIYF. Full variable domain (outside the CDR3, taken from reference TRBV2 and TRBJ1-3): EPEVTQTPSHQVTQMGQEVILRCVPISNHLYFYWYRQILGQKVEFLVSFYNNEISEKSEIFDDQFSVERPDGSNFTLKIRSTKLEDSAMYFCASSGPLSDTSGNTIYFGEGSWLTVV.

The V gene is TRBV7-9, the J gene TRBJ1-1, with D tentatively TRBD1 (6 bases). Trimming stripped 4 bases from V and 0 bases from J, with 9 bases between. CDR3 length: 14 amino acids. Germline V gene sequence: CDR1 SEHNR, CDR2 FQNEAQ (reference sequence). The CDR3 coding sequence is TGTGCCAGCAGCTCGACAGGAGTGAACACTGAAGCTTTCTTT. Translation: CASSSTGVNTEAFF.

The CDR3 sequence is CASSQASPGTAVNTEAFF. The CDR3 nucleotides are TGCGCCAGCAGCCAAGCTTCGCCCGGGACAGCAGTTAACACTGAAGCTTTCTTT. The chain combines TRBV5-1 with TRBJ1-1, with TRBD1 matching over 7 bases. This CDR3 is built from 18 residues. Germline assignment: CDR1 SGHRS and CDR2 YFSETQ. J was trimmed by 2 bases and V by 4 bases; bases with no gene match: 17.

This clone occurred once. This chain links TRBV6-2 or TRBV6-3 with TRBJ1-6, with unresolved D. The V and J ends lost 0 bases and 0 bases respectively, with 9 bases between them. The CDR3 totals 17 residues. CDR1 is MNHEY, CDR2 SVGEGT, per germline. DNA of the CDR3: TGTGCCAGCAGTTACTCGAGGCCGAACTCCTATAATTCACCCCTCCACTTT. Its translation: CASSYSRPNSYNSPLHF.

The chain links TRBV19 to TRBJ1-4, with D perhaps matching TRBD1 (6 bases). Germline-derived CDR1 and CDR2 are LNHDA and SQIVND (reference sequence). V lost 2 bases and J 8 bases, leaving 15 bases between the germline ends. CDR3 size: 15 residues. The CDR3: CASSISPGGREKLFF. DNA for the CDR3: TGTGCCAGTAGTATAAGTCCGGGGGGCAGGGAAAAACTGTTTTTT.

The V call is TRBV5-1, the J call TRBJ1-6, with D perhaps TRBD1 (6 bases). This CDR3 region has 18 residues. CDR1 and CDR2 (germline): SGHRS, YFSETQ. Trimming shortened V by 3 bases and J by 0 bases, and 16 bases separated the two germline ends. The CDR3 sequence: CASSSDSASSSYNSPLHF. CDR3 nucleotide sequence: TGCGCCAGCAGCTCGGACAGCGCCTCGAGCTCCTATAATTCACCCCTCCACTTT.

The chain carries TRBV7-2 and TRBJ1-3; perhaps TRBD1 as D (6 bases). Germline lookup yields CDR1 SGHTA and CDR2 FQGNSA. V was pared by 0 bases and J by 0 bases, with 12 bases between. The CDR3 length is 17 residues. This CDR3 reads CASSLAVGRGSGNTIYF. The CDR3 DNA reads TGTGCCAGCAGCTTAGCGGTAGGCAGGGGCTCTGGAAACACCATATATTTT.

The chain uses TRBV6-5 and TRBJ1-5; no clear D gene. CDR1 MNHEY and CDR2 SVGAGI come from the germline V gene. The CDR3 spans 14 residues. V was trimmed by 2 bases and J by 0 bases, leaving 5 bases between them. This CDR3 reads CASSYKYSNQPQHF. The CDR3 DNA is TGTGCCAGCAGTTACAAATATAGCAATCAGCCCCAGCATTTT.